A selection of T cell receptor beta chains follows, all from one sample in a study of T-cell reconstitution after alpha-beta-depleted transplantation in children. Each CDR3 protein is one row after TCRdb ran MiXCR on the PCR reads. The sample yields hundreds of thousands of distinct CDR3 sequences, approximately 10% seen once. This material consisted of PBMCs, taken before TCRalphabeta/CD19-depleted stem cell transplant. The receptors were gathered from a child aged 2 to 15 with inherited bone marrow failure, due to receive a stem cell transplant. The CDR3 runs from the conserved cysteine through the conserved F or W. A D gene is named only where the DNA matches it firmly. Clone size is stated in some rows and not others, as once, few, many or a class when expanded.

clone size	D gene	V gene	J gene	CDR3 DNA	CDR3 protein
few	TRBD2	TRBV4-3	TRBJ2-7	TGCGCCAGCAGCCAAGAGTCCCCCGGGGGGGAGGGATACGAGCAGTACTTC	CASSQESPGGEGYEQYF
many	.	TRBV12-3/TRBV12-4	TRBJ1-6	TGTGCCAGCAGTCCAATGTCCGGGCCACCACCCCTCCACTTT	CASSPMSGPPPLHF
few	TRBD2	TRBV2	TRBJ2-7	TGTGCCAGCATTTCGGGACTAACCTTCTACGAGCAGTACTTC	CASISGLTFYEQYF
many	.	TRBV20-1	TRBJ1-1	TGCAGTGCGCGGGACACTTTGAACACTGAAGCTTTCTTT	CSARDTLNTEAFF
many	.	TRBV12-3/TRBV12-4	TRBJ2-2	TGTGCCAGCAGCCAGAACTCCGGGGAGCTGTTTTTT	CASSQNSGELFF
many	.	TRBV27	TRBJ1-1	TGTGCCAGCAGTTTATCGGGGGTCGCTGAAGCTTTCTTT	CASSLSGVAEAFF
many	TRBD1	TRBV7-8	TRBJ2-7	TGTGCCAGCAGCCCGGGGACAGGCATCTCCTACGAGCAGTACTTC	CASSPGTGISYEQYF
.	.	TRBV7-9	TRBJ2-7	TGTGCCAGCAGCTTGACAGGAGCCGAGCAGTACTTC	CASSLTGAEQYF
many	.	TRBV4-1	TRBJ2-2	TGCGCCAGCAGCCAAGGACTCCTAGGTTCCACCGGGGAGCTGTTTTTT	CASSQGLLGSTGELFF
.	.	TRBV29-1	TRBJ2-5	TGCAGCCCCCCACATTGGACCCAGTACTTC	CSPPHWTQYF